The 13 T cell receptor beta chains listed next were all sequenced from one sample in a study of blood T cell repertoires in COVID-19. Clones were sequenced by immunoSEQ multiplex PCR, and TCRdb holds only the in-frame ones, with some missing. The table shows around 300,000 clones, with 85% to 90% occurring only once. Sequenced material: PBMCs or T cells enriched from blood (not recorded which). These TCRs come from a woman aged 55-69 years who had recovered from COVID-19.

Concerning this clone itself: This sample includes further DNA sequences coding for the same CDR3. The chain recombines TRBV27 with TRBJ1-2, with 10 bases identical to TRBD1. The CDR3 spans 13 residues. Germline CDR1 reads MNHEY; CDR2 reads SMNVEV (reference sequence). Trimming cost V 3 bases and J 7 bases; bases outside gene matches: 2. In nucleotides, the CDR3 is TGTGCCAGCAGTTTCTGGGACAGGGGTGGCTACACCTTC. Protein: CASSFWDRGGYTF.

The chain combines TRBV29-1 with TRBJ2-7, with 7 positions matching TRBD1. The germline V gene encodes CDR1 SQVTM and CDR2 ANQGSEA. The trim removed 6 bases at V and 1 base at J, leaving 3 bases unmatched. The length of the CDR3 is 12 residues. For the CDR3, the DNA is TGCAGCGTGGGGGACAGATCCTACGAGCAGTACTTC. Its translation is CSVGDRSYEQYF.

The genes are TRBV6-1 and TRBJ2-7; 7 nucleotides align to TRBD1. CDR3 size: 13 residues. Germline CDR1 is MNHNS and CDR2 is SASEGT. J was trimmed by 3 bases and V by 2 bases; bases with no gene match: 1. The CDR3 is CASSERDSYEQYF. The CDR3 DNA reads TGTGCCAGCAGTGAACGGGACAGCTACGAGCAGTACTTC.

The J gene is TRBJ2-1, the V gene TRBV9; 9 nucleotides match TRBD2. The CDR3 runs 16 residues. V gave up 4 bases and J gave up 0 bases; unmatched junction bases: 5. The germline V gene has CDR1 SGDLS and CDR2 YYNGEE. CDR3 nucleotide sequence: TGTGCCAGCAGCCCGGGACTAGCCCTCTCCTACAATGAGCAGTTCTTC. The encoded protein is CASSPGLALSYNEQFF.

J is TRBJ2-1 and V is TRBV2, with 7 bases fitting TRBD1. Trimming removed 7 bases from V and 2 bases from J; junction bases left unmatched: 5. Looked up from germline, CDR1 is SNHLY and CDR2 is FYNNEI. CDR3 length equals 14 residues. As DNA, the CDR3 is TGTGCCAGCAATAGGGACAGCACCTACAATGAGCAGTTCTTC. Translation gives CASNRDSTYNEQFF.

This chain uses TRBV28 with TRBJ2-5; D is ambiguous. V was pared by 1 base and J by 5 bases, with 11 bases between. Germline V gene sequence: CDR1 MDHEN, CDR2 SYDVKM. The CDR3 totals 14 residues. The CDR3: CASSLLVASETQYF. The CDR3 coding sequence is TGTGCCAGCAGTTTATTGGTAGCATCCGAGACCCAGTACTTC.

This chain links TRBV2 with TRBJ2-7; 8 bases are a match to TRBD1. Trimming at V came to 6 bases and at J to 2 bases, leaving 9 bases not matched to a gene. The CDR3 consists of 15 residues. Germline V gives CDR1 SNHLY, CDR2 FYNNEI. DNA of the CDR3: TGTGCCAGCAGGGAAAGGACAGGGCTCACCTACGAGCAGTACTTC. This sequence encodes CASRERTGLTYEQYF.

This chain uses TRBV5-1 with TRBJ2-7, with D perhaps matching TRBD2 (6 bases). The CDR3 loop spans 15 amino acids. Germline V gene lookup returns CDR1 SGHRS and CDR2 YFSETQ. V lost 2 bases and J 0 bases, leaving 12 bases between the germline ends. The CDR3 loop is CASSFEGLSSYEQYF. DNA of the CDR3: TGCGCCAGCAGCTTCGAGGGACTGAGCTCCTACGAGCAGTACTTC. Full variable domain (outside the CDR3, taken from reference TRBV5-1 and TRBJ2-7): KAGVTQTPRYLIKTRGQQVTLSCSPISGHRSVSWYQQTPGQGLQFLFEYFSETQRNKGNFPGRFSGRQFSNSRSEMNVSTLELGDSALYLCASSFEGLSSYEQYFGPGTRLTVT.

The chain links TRBV19 to TRBJ1-5; TRBD1 matches 12 bases. The CDR3 covers 15 residues. Germline trimming cut 10 bases from V and 1 base from J; bases unmatched to any gene: 5. Germline V lookup: CDR1 LNHDA, CDR2 SQIVND (reference sequence). The CDR3 spells CATRDRGLSNQPQHF. DNA for the CDR3: TGTGCCACCAGGGACAGGGGGCTAAGCAATCAGCCCCAGCATTTT.

V is TRBV21-1 and J is TRBJ1-1; the DNA was not compared with TRBD1, the D call given in the table. TRBV21-1 is flagged as a pseudogene. The CDR3 is 17 amino acids. The CDR3 spells CASSKQGYIERVTEAFF. For the CDR3, the DNA is TGTGCCAGCAGCAAACAGGGCTATATTGAAAGAGTCACTGAAGCTTTCTTT.

V is TRBV30 and J is TRBJ1-1, with 7 bases identical to TRBD1. This CDR3 contains 13 residues. Trimming at V came to 0 bases and at J to 5 bases, leaving 3 bases not matched to a gene. In germline, CDR1 is GTSNPN, CDR2 SVGIG (reference sequence). The CDR3 sequence is CAWSVGTATEAFF. The CDR3 DNA reads TGTGCCTGGAGTGTGGGGACAGCTACTGAAGCTTTCTTT.

The rearrangement links TRBV5-1 to TRBJ2-3, with D uncertain. CDR3 length: 13 residues. Germline-derived CDR1 and CDR2 are SGHRS and YFSETQ. V was pared by 4 bases and J by 7 bases, with 13 bases between. CDR3 nucleotides: TGCGCCAGCAGCCTCCCCCAGGCCAATACGCAGTATTTT. Translation: CASSLPQANTQYF.

A single count supports this clone. The rearrangement joins TRBV7-8 to TRBJ2-3; 15 bases agree with TRBD2. V lost 2 bases, J lost 6 bases, and 9 bases stayed unmatched. Germline values: CDR1 SGHVS, CDR2 FQNEAQ. This CDR3 comprises 18 residues. Here the CDR3 reads CASSLKRTGLAGGDTQYF. In DNA form, the CDR3 reads TGTGCCAGCAGCTTAAAAAGGACAGGACTAGCGGGGGGGGATACGCAGTATTTT.